This T cell receptor (beta chain) was found in a study of blood T cell repertoires in COVID-19. As for the study in general: Researchers got acute and convalescent COVID-19 samples from the United States, Italy and Spain. Sample material is recorded as cDNA or gDNA derived from T cells, B-cell-depleted T cells, or PBMCs.

CDR3 length: 14 residues. CDR1 and CDR2 (germline): GTSNPN, SVGIG (reference sequence). V gave up 1 base and J gave up 4 bases; unmatched junction bases: 2. Enrolled during active infection, Seattle patients were then followed longitudinally. Using immunoSEQ multiplex PCR, the repertoire was profiled, and TCRdb retains in-frame clones only, with some absent. Of 150,000 or so clones in the sample, about 85% were seen once. Sequences were obtained from peripheral blood. The clonotype comes from a man aged 55-75 years with COVID-19, enrolled during active disease. The rearrangement joins TRBV30 to TRBJ1-5; TRBD1 matches at 9 bases. The DNA for the CDR3 is TGTGCCTGGAGTGAGGGGACAGGGAATCAGCCCCAGCATTTT. Protein: CAWSEGTGNQPQHF.